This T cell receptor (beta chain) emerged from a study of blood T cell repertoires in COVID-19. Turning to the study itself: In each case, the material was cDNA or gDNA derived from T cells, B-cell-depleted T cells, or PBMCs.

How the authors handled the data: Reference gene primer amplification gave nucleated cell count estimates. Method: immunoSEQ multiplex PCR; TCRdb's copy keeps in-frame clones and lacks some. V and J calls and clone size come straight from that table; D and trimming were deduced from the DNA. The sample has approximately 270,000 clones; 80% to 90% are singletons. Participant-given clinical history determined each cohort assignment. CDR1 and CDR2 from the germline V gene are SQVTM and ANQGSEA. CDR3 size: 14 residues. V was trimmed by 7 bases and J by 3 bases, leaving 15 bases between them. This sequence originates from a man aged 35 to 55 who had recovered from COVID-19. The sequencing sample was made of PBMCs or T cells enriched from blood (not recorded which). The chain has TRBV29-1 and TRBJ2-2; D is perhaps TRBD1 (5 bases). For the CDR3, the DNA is TGCAGCGCCGAGTCCCCAGGGCACACCGGGGAGCTGTTTTTT. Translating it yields CSAESPGHTGELFF.